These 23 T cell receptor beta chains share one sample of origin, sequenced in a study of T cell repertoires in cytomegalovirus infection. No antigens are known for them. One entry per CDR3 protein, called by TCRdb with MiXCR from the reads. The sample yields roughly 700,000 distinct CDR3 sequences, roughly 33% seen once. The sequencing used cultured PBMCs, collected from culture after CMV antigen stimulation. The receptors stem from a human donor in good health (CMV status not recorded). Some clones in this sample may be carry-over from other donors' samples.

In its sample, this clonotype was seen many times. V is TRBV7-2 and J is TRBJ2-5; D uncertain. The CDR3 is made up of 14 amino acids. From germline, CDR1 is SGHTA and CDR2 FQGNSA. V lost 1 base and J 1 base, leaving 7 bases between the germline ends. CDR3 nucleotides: TGTGCCAGCAGCTTAGTGGCTACCCAAGAGACCCAGTACTTC. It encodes CASSLVATQETQYF. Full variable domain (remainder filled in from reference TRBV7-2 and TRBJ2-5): GAGVSQSPSNKVTEKGKDVELRCDPISGHTALYWYRQSLGQGLEFLIYFQGNSAPDKSGLPSDRFSAERTGGSVSTLTIQRTQQEDSAVYLCASSLVATQETQYFGPGTRLLVL.

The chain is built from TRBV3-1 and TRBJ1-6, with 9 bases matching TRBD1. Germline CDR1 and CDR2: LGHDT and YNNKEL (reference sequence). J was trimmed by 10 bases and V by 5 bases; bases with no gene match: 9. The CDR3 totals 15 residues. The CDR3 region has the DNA TGTGCCAGCAGCTTCTCCGGGACAGGGAACTCACCCCTCCACTTT. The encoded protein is CASSFSGTGNSPLHF.

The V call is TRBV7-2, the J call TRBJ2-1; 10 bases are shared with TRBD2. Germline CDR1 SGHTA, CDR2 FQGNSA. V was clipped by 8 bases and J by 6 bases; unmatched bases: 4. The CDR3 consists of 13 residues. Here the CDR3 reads CASRQREGNEQFF. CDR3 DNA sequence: TGTGCCAGCCGCCAGCGGGAGGGCAATGAGCAGTTCTTC.

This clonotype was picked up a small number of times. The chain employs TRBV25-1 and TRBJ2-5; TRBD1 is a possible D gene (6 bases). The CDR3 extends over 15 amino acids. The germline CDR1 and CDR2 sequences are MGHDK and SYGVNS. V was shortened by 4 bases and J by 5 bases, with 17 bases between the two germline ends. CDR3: CASSAIQGVGETQYF. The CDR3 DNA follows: TGTGCCAGCAGTGCAATACAGGGAGTTGGGGAGACCCAGTACTTC.

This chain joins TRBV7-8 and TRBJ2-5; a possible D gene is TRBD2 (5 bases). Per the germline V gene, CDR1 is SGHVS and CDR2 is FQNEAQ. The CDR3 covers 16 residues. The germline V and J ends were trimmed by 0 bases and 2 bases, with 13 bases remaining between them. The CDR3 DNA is TGTGCCAGCAGCTTAGCCCCCTGGGAGAGACAAGAGACCCAGTACTTC. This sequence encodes CASSLAPWERQETQYF.

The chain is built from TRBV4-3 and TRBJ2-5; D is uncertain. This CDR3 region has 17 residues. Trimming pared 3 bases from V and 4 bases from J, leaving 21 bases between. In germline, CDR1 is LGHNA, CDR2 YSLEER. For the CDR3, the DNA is TGCGCCAGCAGCCATGCCCCCTCGGTCGCTGGGCGAGAGACCCAGTACTTC. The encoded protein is CASSHAPSVAGRETQYF.

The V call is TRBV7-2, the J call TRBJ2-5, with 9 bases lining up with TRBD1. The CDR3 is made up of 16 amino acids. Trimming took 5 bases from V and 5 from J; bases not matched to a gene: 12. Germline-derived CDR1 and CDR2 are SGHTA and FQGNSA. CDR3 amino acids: CASSPNRDRVWETQYF. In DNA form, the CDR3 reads TGTGCCAGCAGCCCCAACCGGGACAGGGTGTGGGAGACCCAGTACTTC.

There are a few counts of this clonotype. The CDR3 here is CASSSPGTVAFANYGYTF. Here the CDR3 DNA reads TGTGCCAGCAGCTCTCCGGGGACAGTGGCATTCGCTAACTATGGCTACACCTTC. V and J are TRBV7-2 and TRBJ1-2; 7 nucleotides line up with TRBD1. The V gene's germline CDR1 is SGHTA and CDR2 FQGNSA. CDR3 length equals 18 residues. The ends lost 4 bases at V and 0 bases at J; junction bases unmatched: 14.

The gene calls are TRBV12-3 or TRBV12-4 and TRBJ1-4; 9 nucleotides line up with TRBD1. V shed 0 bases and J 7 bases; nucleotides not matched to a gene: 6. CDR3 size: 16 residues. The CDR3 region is CASSLAQGTGSEKLFF. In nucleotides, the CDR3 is TGTGCCAGCAGTTTAGCGCAGGGGACAGGGAGTGAAAAACTGTTTTTT.

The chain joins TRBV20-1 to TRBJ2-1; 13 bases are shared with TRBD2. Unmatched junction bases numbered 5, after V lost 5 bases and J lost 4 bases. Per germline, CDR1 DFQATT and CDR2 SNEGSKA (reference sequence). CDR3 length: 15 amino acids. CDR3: CSAGGLAGIYNEQFF. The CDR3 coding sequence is TGCAGTGCTGGGGGACTAGCGGGGATATACAATGAGCAGTTCTTC.

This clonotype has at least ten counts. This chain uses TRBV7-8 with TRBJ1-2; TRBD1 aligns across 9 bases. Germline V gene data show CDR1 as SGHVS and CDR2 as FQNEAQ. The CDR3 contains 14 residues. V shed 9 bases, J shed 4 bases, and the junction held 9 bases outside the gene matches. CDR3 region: CASEGTGKTYGYTF. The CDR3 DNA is TGTGCCAGTGAGGGGACAGGGAAAACCTATGGCTACACCTTC.

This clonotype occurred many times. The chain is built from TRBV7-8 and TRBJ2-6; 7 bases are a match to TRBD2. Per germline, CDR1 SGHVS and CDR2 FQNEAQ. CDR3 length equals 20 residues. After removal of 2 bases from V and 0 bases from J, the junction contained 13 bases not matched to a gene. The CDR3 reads CASSLKLGQRGTSGANVLTF. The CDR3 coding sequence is TGTGCCAGCAGCTTAAAGTTGGGCCAGCGGGGAACCTCTGGGGCCAACGTCCTGACTTTC.

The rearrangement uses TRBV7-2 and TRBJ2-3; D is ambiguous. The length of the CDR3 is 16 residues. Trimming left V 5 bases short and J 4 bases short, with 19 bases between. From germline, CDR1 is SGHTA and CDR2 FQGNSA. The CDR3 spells CASSPPGVGIPDTQYF. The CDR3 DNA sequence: TGTGCCAGCAGCCCCCCGGGCGTGGGAATCCCAGATACGCAGTATTTT.

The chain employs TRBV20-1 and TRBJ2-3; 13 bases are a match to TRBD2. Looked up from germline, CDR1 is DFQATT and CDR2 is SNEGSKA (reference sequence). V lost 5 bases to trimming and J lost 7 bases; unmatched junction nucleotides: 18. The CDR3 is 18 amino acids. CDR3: CSAPDRGRTSGRGHTQYF. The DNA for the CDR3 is TGCAGTGCTCCTGACAGGGGTAGGACTAGCGGGAGAGGGCATACGCAGTATTTT.

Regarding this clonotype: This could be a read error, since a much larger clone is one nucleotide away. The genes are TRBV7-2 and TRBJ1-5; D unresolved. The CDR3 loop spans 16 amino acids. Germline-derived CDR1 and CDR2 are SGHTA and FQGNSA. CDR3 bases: TGTGCCAGCAGCCCACCACGGGAAACGAGCAATAAGCCCCAGCATTTT. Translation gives CASSPPRETSNKPQHF.

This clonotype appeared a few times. This chain's CDR3 is CASSQPSARPFPSTYEQYF. CDR3 in DNA: TGCGCCAGCAGTCAACCCTCAGCCCGACCTTTCCCGTCAACCTACGAGCAGTACTTC. J is TRBJ2-7 and V is TRBV23-1, with D unresolved. TRBV23-1 is an ORF, with its function uncertain. CDR3 length: 19 residues. Trimming took off 2 bases at V and 2 bases at J, with 25 bases between the two ends.

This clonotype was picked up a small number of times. The DNA for the CDR3 is TGTGCCAGCTCAGCGGGAGGGCTTGTAGATACGCAGTATTTT. Translation gives CASSAGGLVDTQYF. V gene TRBV27 combines with J gene TRBJ2-3; 10 bases agree with TRBD2. Germline lookup yields CDR1 MNHEY and CDR2 SMNVEV (reference sequence). The junction had 7 bases not matched to a gene; V was cut back by 8 bases and J by 5 bases. The CDR3 length is 14 residues.

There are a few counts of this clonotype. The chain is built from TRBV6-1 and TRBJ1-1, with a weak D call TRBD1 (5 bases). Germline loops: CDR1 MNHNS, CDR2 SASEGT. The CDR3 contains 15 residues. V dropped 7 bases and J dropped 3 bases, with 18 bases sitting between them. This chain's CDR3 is CASTSLSWGDTEAFF. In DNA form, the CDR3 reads TGTGCCAGCACCTCCTTGTCTTGGGGGGACACTGAAGCTTTCTTT.

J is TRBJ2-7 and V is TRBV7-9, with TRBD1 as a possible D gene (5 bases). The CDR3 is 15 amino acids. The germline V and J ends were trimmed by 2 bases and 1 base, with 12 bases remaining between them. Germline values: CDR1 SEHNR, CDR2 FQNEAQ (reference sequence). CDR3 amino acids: CASSLMETESYEQYF. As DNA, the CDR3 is TGTGCCAGCAGCTTAATGGAGACAGAATCCTACGAGCAGTACTTC. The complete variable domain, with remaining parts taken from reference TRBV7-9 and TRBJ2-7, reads DTGVSQNPRHKITKRGQNVTFRCDPISEHNRLYWYRQTLGQGPEFLTYFQNEAQLEKSRLLSDRFSAERPKGSFSTLEIQRTEQGDSAMYLCASSLMETESYEQYFGPGTRLTVT.

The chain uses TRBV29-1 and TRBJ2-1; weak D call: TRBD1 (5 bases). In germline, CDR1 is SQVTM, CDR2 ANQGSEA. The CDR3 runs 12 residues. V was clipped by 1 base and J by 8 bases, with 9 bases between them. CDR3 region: CSVEGQTDEQFF. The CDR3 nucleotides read TGCAGCGTTGAAGGACAGACCGATGAGCAGTTCTTC.

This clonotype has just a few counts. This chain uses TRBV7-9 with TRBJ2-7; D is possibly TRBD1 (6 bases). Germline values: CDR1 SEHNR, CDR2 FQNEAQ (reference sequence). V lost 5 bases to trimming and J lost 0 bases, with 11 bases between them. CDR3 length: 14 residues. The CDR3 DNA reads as TGTGCCAGCAGCCCGGACAGATTCTCCTACGAGCAGTACTTC. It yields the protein CASSPDRFSYEQYF. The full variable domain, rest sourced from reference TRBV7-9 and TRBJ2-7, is DTGVSQNPRHKITKRGQNVTFRCDPISEHNRLYWYRQTLGQGPEFLTYFQNEAQLEKSRLLSDRFSAERPKGSFSTLEIQRTEQGDSAMYLCASSPDRFSYEQYFGPGTRLTVT.

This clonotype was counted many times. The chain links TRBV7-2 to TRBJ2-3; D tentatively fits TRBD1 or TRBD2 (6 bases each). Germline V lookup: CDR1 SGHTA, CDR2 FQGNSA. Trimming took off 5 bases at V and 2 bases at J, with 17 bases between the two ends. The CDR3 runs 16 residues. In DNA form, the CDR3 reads TGTGCCAGCAGCCCCTATGGGTGGGGGGCCACAGATACGCAGTATTTT. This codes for CASSPYGWGATDTQYF. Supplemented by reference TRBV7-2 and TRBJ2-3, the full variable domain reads GAGVSQSPSNKVTEKGKDVELRCDPISGHTALYWYRQSLGQGLEFLIYFQGNSAPDKSGLPSDRFSAERTGGSVSTLTIQRTQQEDSAVYLCASSPYGWGATDTQYFGPGTRLTVL.

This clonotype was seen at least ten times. DNA for the CDR3: TGTGCCAGCAGCTTACAACGGGTTTCGACCTACGAGCAGTACTTC. Translating gives CASSLQRVSTYEQYF. The V gene is TRBV7-8, the J gene TRBJ2-7; D gene unclear. The CDR3 loop spans 15 amino acids. The V end lost 2 bases, the J end lost 2 bases, and 13 bases lay between the germline ends. Germline CDR1 is SGHVS and CDR2 is FQNEAQ.